Shown below are 30 T cell receptor beta chains from a single sample sequenced in a study of monozygotic twins with inflammatory bowel disease. Following a re-call of the 5' RACE reads, TCRdb has one entry per CDR3 protein and lacks DNA. The clone table shows approximately 150,000 distinct CDR3 sequences, with the ten largest holding 2% to 2.5%. Sequenced: blood. The receptors come from a human donor with ulcerative colitis or Crohn's disease, or a healthy co-twin of an affected twin (not recorded which).

This rearrangement joins TRBV6-1 to TRBJ2-3; TCRdb designates TRBD1, a call that cannot be tested without DNA. This CDR3 is built from 16 residues. Germline-derived CDR1 and CDR2 are MNHNS and SASEGT. The CDR3 sequence: CASMGSTGNTPDTQYF.

CDR3 residues: CASGLVRDSSSRYTDTQYF. The chain is built from TRBV12-5 and TRBJ2-3; TCRdb's D gene call, TRBD2, goes unchecked for lack of DNA. Germline lookup yields CDR1 LGHNT and CDR2 FRNRAP. The CDR3 consists of 19 residues.

V gene TRBV6-1 combines with J gene TRBJ2-3; absent DNA, TCRdb's TRBD2 call cannot be checked. From germline, CDR1 is MNHNS and CDR2 SASEGT. The CDR3 sequence is 15 residues long. The CDR3 sequence is CASTSQLSSTDTQYF.

The chain employs TRBV7-2 and TRBJ1-5; checking the TCRdb D call of TRBD1 is not possible without DNA. CDR1 and CDR2 from the germline V gene are SGHTA and FQGNSA. There are 18 residues in the CDR3. This chain's CDR3 is CASSLAGSRTGGNQPQHF.

The V gene is TRBV14, the J gene TRBJ2-1; TCRdb's assignment of TRBD1 cannot be checked, as there is no DNA. The CDR3 spans 15 residues. Germline V CDR1 and CDR2: SGHDN, FVKESK. The CDR3 is CASSPYGTAAHEQFF.

The chain recombines TRBV19 with TRBJ2-2; TCRdb designates TRBD1, a call that cannot be tested without DNA. CDR1 LNHDA and CDR2 SQIVND come from the germline V gene (reference sequence). This CDR3 has 15 amino acids. Here the CDR3 reads CASSMTGGGTGELFF.

The chain combines TRBV18 with TRBJ2-7; TCRdb lists TRBD1, though no DNA is available to test this call. The CDR3 runs 14 residues. Germline V lookup: CDR1 KGHSH, CDR2 LQKENI. CDR3: CASSPTTGVYEQYF.

The V gene is TRBV7-7, the J gene TRBJ2-5; TCRdb's D call of TRBD1 is untestable without DNA. The CDR3 loop spans 14 amino acids. Germline lookup yields CDR1 SSHAT and CDR2 FNYEAQ (reference sequence). The CDR3 loop is CASSLAAGEGTQYF.

The V call is TRBV20-1, the J call TRBJ2-3; TCRdb reports TRBD1, a call that lacks DNA to check it against. The CDR3 is made up of 15 amino acids. Germline lookup yields CDR1 DFQATT and CDR2 SNEGSKA (reference sequence). The CDR3 sequence: CSARTGGRSTDTQYF.

J is TRBJ2-7 and V is TRBV29-1; TCRdb selects TRBD1, and the lack of DNA leaves this call unchecked. The CDR3 has 14 residues. CDR1 and CDR2 (germline): SQVTM, ANQGSEA. The CDR3: CSVRHRQETYEQYF.

The chain combines TRBV20-1 with TRBJ1-5; TCRdb indicates TRBD1, and absent DNA this call remains unverified. The germline gives CDR1 DFQATT, CDR2 SNEGSKA (reference sequence). This CDR3 has 15 residues. CDR3: CSARVRAGINQPQHF.

The genes are TRBV7-2 and TRBJ2-7; TCRdb proposes TRBD1, but this gene call is untestable without DNA. This CDR3 has 15 amino acids. CDR1 SGHTA and CDR2 FQGNSA come from the germline V gene. The CDR3 spells CASTRGGQRTYEQYF.

The rearrangement links TRBV28 to TRBJ2-7; the D call of TRBD1 rests on TCRdb alone, since no DNA is present to check it. The CDR3 contains 16 residues. CDR1 and CDR2 (germline): MDHEN, SYDVKM. The CDR3 loop reads CASSLLGTGVANEQYF.

The V and J genes are TRBV5-1 and TRBJ2-2. CDR3 length: 14 residues. The germline gives CDR1 SGHRS, CDR2 YFSETQ. CDR3 in amino acids: CASSLVTNTGELFF. Variable domain in full (rest from reference TRBV5-1 and TRBJ2-2): KAGVTQTPRYLIKTRGQQVTLSCSPISGHRSVSWYQQTPGQGLQFLFEYFSETQRNKGNFPGRFSGRQFSNSRSEMNVSTLELGDSALYLCASSLVTNTGELFFGEGSRLTVL.

The V and J genes are TRBV4-2 and TRBJ2-2; the D call from TCRdb, TRBD2, cannot be confirmed without DNA. The germline CDR1 and CDR2 sequences are LGHNA and YNFKEQ. The CDR3 has 20 amino acids. The CDR3 region is CASSRKQKGLAGGNTGELFF.

The rearrangement joins TRBV5-1 to TRBJ2-7; as DNA is missing, the TRBD1 call by TCRdb cannot be tested. The CDR3 is made up of 14 amino acids. In germline, CDR1 is SGHRS, CDR2 YFSETQ. The CDR3: CASSLNAGGAEQYF.

CDR3 residues: CASSSRTGLDEQFF. The rearrangement joins TRBV13 to TRBJ2-1; checking the TCRdb D call of TRBD1 is not possible without DNA. Germline assignment: CDR1 PRHDT and CDR2 FYEKMQ (reference sequence). This CDR3 has 14 residues.

The chain carries TRBV20-1 and TRBJ1-4; TCRdb reports TRBD1, a call that lacks DNA to check it against. CDR3 length: 15 residues. Germline CDR1 DFQATT, CDR2 SNEGSKA (reference sequence). CDR3: CSARDRAGGGEKLFF.

The chain recombines TRBV7-2 with TRBJ2-2; the D gene TCRdb calls, TRBD2, cannot be checked with no DNA. Germline V CDR1 and CDR2: SGHTA, FQGNSA. The CDR3 totals 15 residues. CDR3 amino acids: CASRPGLANTGELFF.

CDR3 amino acids: CASSRGGGSVDEQFF. V usage is TRBV7-2 and J usage is TRBJ2-1; TCRdb returns TRBD2, unconfirmable since there is no DNA. The CDR3 runs to 15 residues. The germline gives CDR1 SGHTA, CDR2 FQGNSA.

The chain couples TRBV27 to TRBJ1-1; the TRBD1 assignment by TCRdb is unverifiable without DNA. The CDR3 extends over 16 amino acids. Germline values: CDR1 MNHEY, CDR2 SMNVEV (reference sequence). The CDR3 here is CASSLWGTGDDTEAFF.

This chain links TRBV3-1 with TRBJ1-1; with no DNA, the TCRdb D assignment of TRBD1 cannot be verified. The germline V gene has CDR1 LGHDT and CDR2 YNNKEL (reference sequence). The CDR3 sequence is 15 residues long. This chain's CDR3 is CASSQWETGGGGPFF.

The chain couples TRBV7-9 to TRBJ1-2; TCRdb picks TRBD1, but there is no DNA to check that call. Germline V gene data show CDR1 as SEHNR and CDR2 as FQNEAQ (reference sequence). The CDR3 consists of 13 residues. CDR3 in amino acids: CASSRRAVEDYTF. The variable domain in full, completed from reference TRBV7-9 and TRBJ1-2, reads DTGVSQNPRHKITKRGQNVTFRCDPISEHNRLYWYRQTLGQGPEFLTYFQNEAQLEKSRLLSDRFSAERPKGSFSTLEIQRTEQGDSAMYLCASSRRAVEDYTFGSGTRLTVV.

The chain is built from TRBV20-1 and TRBJ2-5; lacking DNA, the TRBD1 call made by TCRdb goes unchecked. The CDR3 runs 18 residues. The germline V gene encodes CDR1 DFQATT and CDR2 SNEGSKA (reference sequence). This CDR3 is CSARVKRDRGTLQETQYF.

This chain uses TRBV20-1 with TRBJ1-2; TCRdb picks TRBD1, but there is no DNA to check that call. The CDR3 is made up of 15 amino acids. The germline CDR1 and CDR2 sequences are DFQATT and SNEGSKA (reference sequence). The CDR3 loop reads CSVSGQGSTLYGYTF.

The chain is built from TRBV6-5 and TRBJ2-7. CDR3 size: 14 residues. Germline loops: CDR1 MNHEY, CDR2 SVGAGI. CDR3 residues: CASSYSEGGYEQYF.

The V gene is TRBV20-1, the J gene TRBJ1-3; TCRdb names TRBD1, which stays unverified in the absence of DNA. CDR3 size: 12 residues. From germline, CDR1 is DFQATT and CDR2 SNEGSKA (reference sequence). The CDR3 spells CSAKDRGNTIYF.

The chain uses TRBV11-2 and TRBJ2-7. Germline V gene lookup returns CDR1 SGHAT and CDR2 FQNNGV. The CDR3 spans 11 residues. CDR3 amino acids: CASSLFFEQYF.

J is TRBJ1-5 and V is TRBV20-1. In germline, CDR1 is DFQATT, CDR2 SNEGSKA (reference sequence). The CDR3 runs 16 residues. This CDR3 reads CSATTTYQGRNQPQHF.

This rearrangement joins TRBV20-1 to TRBJ1-1. In germline, CDR1 is DFQATT, CDR2 SNEGSKA (reference sequence). The CDR3 covers 13 residues. CDR3 loop: CSASGHLNTEAFF.